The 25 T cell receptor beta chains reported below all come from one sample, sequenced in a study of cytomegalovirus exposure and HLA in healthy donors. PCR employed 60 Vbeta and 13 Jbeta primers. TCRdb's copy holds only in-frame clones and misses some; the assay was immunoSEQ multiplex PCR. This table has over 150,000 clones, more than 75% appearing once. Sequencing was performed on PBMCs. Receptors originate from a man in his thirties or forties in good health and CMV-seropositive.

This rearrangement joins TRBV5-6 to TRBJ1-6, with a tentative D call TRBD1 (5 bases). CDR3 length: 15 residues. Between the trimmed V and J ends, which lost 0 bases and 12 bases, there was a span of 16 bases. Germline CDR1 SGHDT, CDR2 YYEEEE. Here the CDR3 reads CASSLDPGGTKPLHF. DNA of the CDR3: TGTGCCAGCAGCTTGGACCCCGGCGGGACTAAACCCCTCCACTTT.

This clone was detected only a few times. CDR3 protein: CASSETEPLAKNIQYF. The CDR3 nucleotides are TGTGCCAGCAGCGAAACAGAGCCTCTAGCCAAAAACATTCAGTACTTC. The V and J genes are TRBV21-1 and TRBJ2-4; the table's D call, TRBD1, was not checked against the DNA. TRBV21-1 is given as a pseudogene. The CDR3 loop spans 16 amino acids.

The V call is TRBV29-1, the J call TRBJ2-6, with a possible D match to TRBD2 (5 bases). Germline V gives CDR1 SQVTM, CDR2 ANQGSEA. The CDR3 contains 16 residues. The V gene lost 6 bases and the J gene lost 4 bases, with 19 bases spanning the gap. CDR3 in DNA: TGCAGCGTAATCATACGGGGTCTTCGGGGGGCCAACGTCCTGACTTTC. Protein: CSVIIRGLRGANVLTF.

The CDR3 DNA reads TGTGCCAGCAGCTTGGCCGGACTGGACAATGAGCAGTTCTTC. Encoded protein: CASSLAGLDNEQFF. The J gene is TRBJ2-1, the V gene TRBV5-6, with a weak D call TRBD2 (5 bases). The CDR3 spans 14 residues. Germline CDR1 is SGHDT and CDR2 is YYEEEE. Trimming took 0 bases from V and 5 from J, leaving 9 bases between them.

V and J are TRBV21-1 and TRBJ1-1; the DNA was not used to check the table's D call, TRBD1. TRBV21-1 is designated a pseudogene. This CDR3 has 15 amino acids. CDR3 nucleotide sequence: TGTGCCAGCAGCAAAGATAGCAGGGGGCCTGAGGGAGCTTTCTTT. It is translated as CASSKDSRGPEGAFF.

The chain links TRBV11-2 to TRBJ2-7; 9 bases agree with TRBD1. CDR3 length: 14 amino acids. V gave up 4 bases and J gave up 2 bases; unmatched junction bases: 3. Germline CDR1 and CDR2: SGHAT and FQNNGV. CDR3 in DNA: TGTGCCAGCAGCTATGACAGGGGGGCCTACGAGCAGTACTTC. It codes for CASSYDRGAYEQYF.

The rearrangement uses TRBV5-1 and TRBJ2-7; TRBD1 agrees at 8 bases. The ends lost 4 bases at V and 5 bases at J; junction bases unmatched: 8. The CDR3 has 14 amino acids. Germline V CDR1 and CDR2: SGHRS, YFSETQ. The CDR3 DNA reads TGCGCCAGCAGCACCAGACAGGGGCATCACGAGCAGTACTTC. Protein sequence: CASSTRQGHHEQYF.

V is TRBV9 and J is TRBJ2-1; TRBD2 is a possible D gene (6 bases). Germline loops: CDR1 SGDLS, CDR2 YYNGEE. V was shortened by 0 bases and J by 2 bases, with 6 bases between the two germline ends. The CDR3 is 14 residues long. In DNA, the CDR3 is TGTGCCAGCAGCGTAGGCGGGGCCTACAATGAGCAGTTCTTC. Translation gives CASSVGGAYNEQFF.

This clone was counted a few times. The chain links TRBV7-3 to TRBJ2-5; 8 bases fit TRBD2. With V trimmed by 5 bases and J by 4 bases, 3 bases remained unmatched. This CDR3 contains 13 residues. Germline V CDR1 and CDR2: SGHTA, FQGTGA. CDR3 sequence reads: CASSAGRGETQYF. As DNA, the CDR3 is TGTGCCAGCAGCGCCGGGAGGGGAGAGACCCAGTACTTC.

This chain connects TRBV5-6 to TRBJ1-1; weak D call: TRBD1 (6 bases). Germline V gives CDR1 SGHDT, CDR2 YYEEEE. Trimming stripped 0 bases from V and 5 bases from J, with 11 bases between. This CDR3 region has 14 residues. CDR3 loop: CASSLDPGETEAFF. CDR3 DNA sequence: TGTGCCAGCAGCTTGGATCCAGGGGAGACTGAAGCTTTCTTT.

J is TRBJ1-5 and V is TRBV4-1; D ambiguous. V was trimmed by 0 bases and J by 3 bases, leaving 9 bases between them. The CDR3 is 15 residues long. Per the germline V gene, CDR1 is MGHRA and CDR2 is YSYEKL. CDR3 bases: TGCGCCAGCAGCCAAGACGGGAACGACAATCAGCCCCAGCATTTT. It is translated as CASSQDGNDNQPQHF.

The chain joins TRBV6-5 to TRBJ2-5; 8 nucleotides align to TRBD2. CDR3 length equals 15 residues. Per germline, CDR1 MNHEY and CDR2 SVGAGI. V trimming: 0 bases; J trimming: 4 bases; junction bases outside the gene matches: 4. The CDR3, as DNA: TGTGCCAGCAGTTACTCGGGCGGGAGGCGAGAGACCCAGTACTTC. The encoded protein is CASSYSGGRRETQYF.

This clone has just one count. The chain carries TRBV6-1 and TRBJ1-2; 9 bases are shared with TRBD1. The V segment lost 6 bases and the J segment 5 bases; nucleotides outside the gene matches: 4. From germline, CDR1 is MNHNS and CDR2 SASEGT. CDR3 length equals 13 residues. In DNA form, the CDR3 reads TGTGCCAGCAGAGAGGGACAGGGATATGGCTACACCTTC. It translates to CASREGQGYGYTF.

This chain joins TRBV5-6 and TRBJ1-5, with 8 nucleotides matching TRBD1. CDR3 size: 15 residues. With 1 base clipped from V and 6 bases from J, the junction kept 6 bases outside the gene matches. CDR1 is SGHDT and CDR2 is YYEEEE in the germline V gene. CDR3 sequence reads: CASSLYRGTSQPQHF. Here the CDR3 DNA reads TGTGCCAGCAGCTTGTACAGGGGGACGAGTCAGCCCCAGCATTTT.

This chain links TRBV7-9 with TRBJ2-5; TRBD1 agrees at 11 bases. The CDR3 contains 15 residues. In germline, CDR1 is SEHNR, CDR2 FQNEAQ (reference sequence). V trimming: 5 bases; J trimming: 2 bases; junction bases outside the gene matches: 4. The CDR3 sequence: CASSLGQGVQETQYF. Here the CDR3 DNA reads TGTGCCAGCAGCCTGGGACAGGGGGTTCAAGAGACCCAGTACTTC. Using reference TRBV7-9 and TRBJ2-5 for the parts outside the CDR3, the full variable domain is DTGVSQNPRHKITKRGQNVTFRCDPISEHNRLYWYRQTLGQGPEFLTYFQNEAQLEKSRLLSDRFSAERPKGSFSTLEIQRTEQGDSAMYLCASSLGQGVQETQYFGPGTRLLVL.

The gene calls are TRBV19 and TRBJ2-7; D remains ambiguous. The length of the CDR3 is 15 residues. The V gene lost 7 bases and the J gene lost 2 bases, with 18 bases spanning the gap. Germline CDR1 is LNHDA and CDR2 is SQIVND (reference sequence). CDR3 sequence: CASTRGPDGTYEQYF. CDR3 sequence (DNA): TGTGCCAGTACGCGCGGCCCTGACGGAACCTACGAGCAGTACTTC.

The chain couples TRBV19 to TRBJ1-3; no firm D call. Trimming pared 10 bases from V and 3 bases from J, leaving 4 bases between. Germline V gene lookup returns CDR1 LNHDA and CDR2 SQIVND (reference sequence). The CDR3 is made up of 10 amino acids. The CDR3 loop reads CAMRGNTIYF. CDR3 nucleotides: TGTGCCATGCGTGGAAACACCATATATTTT.

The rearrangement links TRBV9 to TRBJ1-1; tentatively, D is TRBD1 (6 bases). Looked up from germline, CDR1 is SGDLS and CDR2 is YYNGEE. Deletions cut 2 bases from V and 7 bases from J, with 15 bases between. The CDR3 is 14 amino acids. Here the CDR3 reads CASSVGQLPCEAFF. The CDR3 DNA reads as TGTGCCAGCAGCGTTGGACAGCTTCCCTGTGAAGCTTTCTTT.

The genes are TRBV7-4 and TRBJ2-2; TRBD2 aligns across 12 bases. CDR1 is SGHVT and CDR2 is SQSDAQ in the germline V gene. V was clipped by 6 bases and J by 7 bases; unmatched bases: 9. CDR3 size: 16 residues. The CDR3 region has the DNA TGTGCCAGCAGTCATAGACTAGCGGGAGAAGTCGGGGAGCTGTTTTTT. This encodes CASSHRLAGEVGELFF.

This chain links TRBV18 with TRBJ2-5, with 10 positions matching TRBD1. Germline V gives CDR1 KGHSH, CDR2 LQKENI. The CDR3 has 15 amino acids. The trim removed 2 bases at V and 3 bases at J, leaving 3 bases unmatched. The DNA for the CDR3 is TGTGCCAGCTCACCATTCGGACAGGGGGAAGAGACCCAGTACTTC. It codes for CASSPFGQGEETQYF. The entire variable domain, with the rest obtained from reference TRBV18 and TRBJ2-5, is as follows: NAGVMQNPRHLVRRRGQEARLRCSPMKGHSHVYWYRQLPEEGLKFMVYLQKENIIDESGMPKERFSAEFPKEGPSILRIQQVVRGDSAAYFCASSPFGQGEETQYFGPGTRLLVL.

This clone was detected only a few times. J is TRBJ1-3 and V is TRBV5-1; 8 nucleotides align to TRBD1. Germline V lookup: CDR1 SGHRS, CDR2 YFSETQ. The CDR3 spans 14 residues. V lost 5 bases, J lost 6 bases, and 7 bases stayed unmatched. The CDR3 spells CASRYGTGENTIYF. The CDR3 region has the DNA TGCGCCAGCAGATACGGGACAGGAGAAAACACCATATATTTT.

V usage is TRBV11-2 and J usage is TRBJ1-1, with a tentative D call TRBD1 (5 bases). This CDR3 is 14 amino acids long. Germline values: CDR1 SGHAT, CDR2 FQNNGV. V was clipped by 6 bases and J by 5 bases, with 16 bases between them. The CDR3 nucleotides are TGTGCCAGCAGTTACGGGACTCGGGAGACTGAAGCTTTCTTT. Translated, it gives CASSYGTRETEAFF. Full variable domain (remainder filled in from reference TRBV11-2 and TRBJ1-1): EAGVAQSPRYKIIEKRQSVAFWCNPISGHATLYWYQQILGQGPKLLIQFQNNGVVDDSQLPKDRFSAERLKGVDSTLKIQPAKLEDSAVYLCASSYGTRETEAFFGQGTRLTVV.

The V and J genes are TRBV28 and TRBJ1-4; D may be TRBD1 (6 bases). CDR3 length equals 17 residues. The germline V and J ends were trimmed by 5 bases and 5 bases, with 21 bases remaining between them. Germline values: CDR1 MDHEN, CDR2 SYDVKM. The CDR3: CASSKPGTFYPNEKLFF. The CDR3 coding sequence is TGTGCCAGCAGTAAGCCCGGGACATTCTACCCGAATGAAAAACTGTTTTTT.

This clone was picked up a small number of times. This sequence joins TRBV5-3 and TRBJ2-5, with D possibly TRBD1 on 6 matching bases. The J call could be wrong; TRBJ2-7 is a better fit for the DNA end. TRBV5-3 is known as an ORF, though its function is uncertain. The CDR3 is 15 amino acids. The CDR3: CARSLIAQGTYEQYF. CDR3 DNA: TGTGCCAGAAGCTTGATTGCACAGGGTACCTACGAGCAGTACTTC.

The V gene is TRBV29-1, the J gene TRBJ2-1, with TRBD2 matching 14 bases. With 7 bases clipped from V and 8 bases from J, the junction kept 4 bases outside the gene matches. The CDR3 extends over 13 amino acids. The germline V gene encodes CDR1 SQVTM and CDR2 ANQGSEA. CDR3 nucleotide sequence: TGCAGCGCTGCGGGACTAGCGGGAGATGAGCAGTTCTTC. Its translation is CSAAGLAGDEQFF.